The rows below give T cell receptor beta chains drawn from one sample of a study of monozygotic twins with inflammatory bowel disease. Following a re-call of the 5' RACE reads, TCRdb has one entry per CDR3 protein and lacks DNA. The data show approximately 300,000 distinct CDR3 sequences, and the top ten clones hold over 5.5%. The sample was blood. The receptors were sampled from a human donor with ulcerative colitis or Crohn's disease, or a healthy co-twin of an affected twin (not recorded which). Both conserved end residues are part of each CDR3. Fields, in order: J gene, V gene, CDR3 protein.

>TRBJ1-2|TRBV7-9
CASSLAGAKGGYTF
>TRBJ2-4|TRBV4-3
CASSQDGPEDIQYF
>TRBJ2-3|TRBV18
CASSPPARASTDTQYF
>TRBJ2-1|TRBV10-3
CAISGTDNEQFF
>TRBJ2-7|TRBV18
CASSQLAGGPYEQYF
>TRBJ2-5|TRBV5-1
CASSLIGTSGGGETQYF
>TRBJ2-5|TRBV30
CAWSTSRPTWETQYF
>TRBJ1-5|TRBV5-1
CASSWTGSDQPQHF
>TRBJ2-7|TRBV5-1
CASSLDRAEQYF
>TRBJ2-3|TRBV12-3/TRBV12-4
CASSPRGTAVDTQYF
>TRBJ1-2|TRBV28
CASSLYTDYYGYTF
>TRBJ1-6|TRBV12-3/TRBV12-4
CASSPRQGGASPLHF
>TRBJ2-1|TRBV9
CASSVHHEQFF
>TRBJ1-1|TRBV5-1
CASSLQQGVNTEAFF
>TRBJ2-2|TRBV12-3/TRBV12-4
CASSLRAANTGELFF
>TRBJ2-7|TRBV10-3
CATSTGGSWEQYF
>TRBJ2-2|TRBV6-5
CASRLRGDTGELFF
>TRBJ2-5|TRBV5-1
CASSLEWTEETQYF
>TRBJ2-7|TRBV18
CASTTSGSYEQYF
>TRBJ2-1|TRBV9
CASSVGHSLGSYNEQFF
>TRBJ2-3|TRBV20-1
CSARHDRGLLPDTQYF
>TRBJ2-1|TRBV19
CASSILGEQFF
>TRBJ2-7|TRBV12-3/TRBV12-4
CASSGVAGDSYEQYF
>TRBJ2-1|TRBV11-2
CASSLGLAFNEQFF
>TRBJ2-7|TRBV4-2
CASSQVMAVNYEQYF
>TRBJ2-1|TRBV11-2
CASSRTEYNEQFF
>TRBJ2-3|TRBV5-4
CASSIGLSGRGGTDTQYF
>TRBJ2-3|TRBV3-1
CASSHNRGTDTQYF
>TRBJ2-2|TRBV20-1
CSARGSYSNTGELFF